A single sample is the source of the 2 T cell receptor beta chains below, sequenced in a study of OX40 agonist ivuxolimab in advanced cancers. Assay: immunoSEQ multiplex PCR; the TCRdb copy retains only in-frame clones and omits some. The top ten clones hold roughly 0.18% of a sample with around 80,000 clones, roughly nine tenths of them seen once. The specimen was CD4+ or CD8+ T cells sorted from blood, collected in a trial of the OX40 agonist ivuxolimab. These receptors were collected from an adult with an advanced solid tumor such as melanoma, head and neck, liver or kidney cancer.

The chain is built from TRBV9 and TRBJ1-1; possible D gene TRBD1, 5 bases. CDR3 length: 15 residues. CDR1 is SGDLS, CDR2 YYNGEE, per germline. V was clipped by 0 bases and J by 1 base, with 10 bases between them. The CDR3 region is CASSVGGRENTEAFF. The CDR3 region has the DNA TGTGCCAGCAGCGTAGGTGGCAGGGAGAACACTGAAGCTTTCTTT.

The genes are TRBV15 and TRBJ1-1; D is perhaps TRBD1 (5 bases). This CDR3 is 16 amino acids long. Trimming shortened V by 5 bases and J by 1 base, and 17 bases separated the two germline ends. Germline assignment: CDR1 LNHNV and CDR2 YYDKDF (reference sequence). The CDR3 is CATSPTTGRPNTEAFF. CDR3 sequence (DNA): TGTGCCACCAGCCCGACTACGGGACGCCCGAACACTGAAGCTTTCTTT.